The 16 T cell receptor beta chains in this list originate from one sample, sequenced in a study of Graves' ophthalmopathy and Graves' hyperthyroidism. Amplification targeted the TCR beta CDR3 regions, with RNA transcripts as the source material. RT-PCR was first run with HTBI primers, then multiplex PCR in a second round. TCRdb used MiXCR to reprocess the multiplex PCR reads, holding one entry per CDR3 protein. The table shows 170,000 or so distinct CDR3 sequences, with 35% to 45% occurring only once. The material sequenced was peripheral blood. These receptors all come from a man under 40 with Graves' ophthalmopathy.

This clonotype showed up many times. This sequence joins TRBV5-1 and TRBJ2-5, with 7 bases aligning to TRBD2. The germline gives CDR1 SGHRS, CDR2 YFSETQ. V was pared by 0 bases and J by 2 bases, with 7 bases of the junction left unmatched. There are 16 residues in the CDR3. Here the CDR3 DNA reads TGCGCCAGCAGCTTGGCCGTGGGAGGGCCGCAAGAGACCCAGTACTTC. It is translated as CASSLAVGGPQETQYF.

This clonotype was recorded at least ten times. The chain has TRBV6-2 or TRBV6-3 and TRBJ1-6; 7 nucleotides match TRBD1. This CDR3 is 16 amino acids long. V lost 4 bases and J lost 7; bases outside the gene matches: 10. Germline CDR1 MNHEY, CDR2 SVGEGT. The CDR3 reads CASSSGRTGLNSPLHF. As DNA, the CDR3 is TGTGCCAGCAGTTCCGGACGGACAGGCCTGAATTCACCCCTCCACTTT.

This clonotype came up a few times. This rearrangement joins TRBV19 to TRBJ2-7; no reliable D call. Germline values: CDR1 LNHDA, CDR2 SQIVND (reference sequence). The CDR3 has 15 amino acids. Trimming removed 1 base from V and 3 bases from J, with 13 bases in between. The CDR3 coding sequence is TGTGCCAGTAGTATAGCCACCAGTGGCAACTACGAGCAGTACTTC. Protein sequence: CASSIATSGNYEQYF.

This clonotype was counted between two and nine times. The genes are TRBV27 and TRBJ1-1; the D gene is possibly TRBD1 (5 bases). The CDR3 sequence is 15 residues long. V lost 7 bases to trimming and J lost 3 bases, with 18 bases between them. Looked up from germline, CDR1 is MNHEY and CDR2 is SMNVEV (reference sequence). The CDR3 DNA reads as TGTGCCAGCAAGGTGGGTGAGGGGCTAGACACTGAAGCTTTCTTT. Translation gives CASKVGEGLDTEAFF.

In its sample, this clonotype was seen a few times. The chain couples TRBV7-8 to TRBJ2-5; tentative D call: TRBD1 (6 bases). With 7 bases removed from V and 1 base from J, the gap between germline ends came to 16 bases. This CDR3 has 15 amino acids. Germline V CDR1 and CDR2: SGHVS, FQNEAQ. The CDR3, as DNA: TGTGCCAGCATCCCCCCCAGGGGAATCCAAGAGACCCAGTACTTC. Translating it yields CASIPPRGIQETQYF.

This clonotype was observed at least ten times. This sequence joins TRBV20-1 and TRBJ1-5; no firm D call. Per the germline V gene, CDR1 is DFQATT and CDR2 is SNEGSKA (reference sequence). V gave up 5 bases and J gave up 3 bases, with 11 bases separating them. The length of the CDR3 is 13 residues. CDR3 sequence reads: CSARWRPNQPQHF. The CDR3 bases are TGCAGTGCTCGGTGGCGGCCCAATCAGCCCCAGCATTTT.

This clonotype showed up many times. The CDR3 region has the DNA TGTGCCAGCAGTTTTCTTGGGGACTCTGGCTACACCTTC. It specifies CASSFLGDSGYTF. This chain joins TRBV12-3 or TRBV12-4 and TRBJ1-2, with D possibly being TRBD1 (5 bases). V was trimmed by 3 bases and J by 7 bases, leaving 12 bases between them. This CDR3 has 13 amino acids.

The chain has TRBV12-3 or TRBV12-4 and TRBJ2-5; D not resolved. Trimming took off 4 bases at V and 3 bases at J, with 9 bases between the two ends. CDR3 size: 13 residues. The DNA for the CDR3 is TGTGCCAGCAGTTCCTACACCGAAGAGACCCAGTACTTC. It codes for CASSSYTEETQYF.

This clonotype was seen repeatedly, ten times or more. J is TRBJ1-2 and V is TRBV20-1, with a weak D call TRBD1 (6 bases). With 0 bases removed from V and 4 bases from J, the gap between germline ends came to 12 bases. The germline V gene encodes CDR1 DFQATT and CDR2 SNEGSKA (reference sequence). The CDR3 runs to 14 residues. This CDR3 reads CSARDPGAIYGYTF. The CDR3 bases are TGCAGTGCTAGAGATCCGGGGGCAATCTATGGCTACACCTTC.

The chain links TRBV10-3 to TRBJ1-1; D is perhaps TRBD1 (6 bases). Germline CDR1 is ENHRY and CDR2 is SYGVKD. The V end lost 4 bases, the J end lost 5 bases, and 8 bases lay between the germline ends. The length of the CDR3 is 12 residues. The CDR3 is CAISAGVTEAFF. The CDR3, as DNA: TGTGCCATCAGTGCAGGGGTAACTGAAGCTTTCTTT.

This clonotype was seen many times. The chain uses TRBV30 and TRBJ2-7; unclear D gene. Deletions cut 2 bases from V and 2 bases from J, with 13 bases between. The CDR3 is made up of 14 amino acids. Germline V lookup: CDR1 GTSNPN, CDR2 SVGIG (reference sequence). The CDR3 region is CAWSSFPRPYEQYF. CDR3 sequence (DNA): TGTGCCTGGAGTTCTTTCCCCAGGCCCTACGAGCAGTACTTC.

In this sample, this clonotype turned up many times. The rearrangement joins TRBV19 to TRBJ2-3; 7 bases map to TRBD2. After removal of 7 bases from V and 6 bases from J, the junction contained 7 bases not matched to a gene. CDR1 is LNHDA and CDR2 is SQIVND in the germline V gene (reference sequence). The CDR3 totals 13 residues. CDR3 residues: CASMLRESDTQYF. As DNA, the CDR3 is TGTGCCAGTATGTTGCGGGAGAGTGATACGCAGTATTTT.

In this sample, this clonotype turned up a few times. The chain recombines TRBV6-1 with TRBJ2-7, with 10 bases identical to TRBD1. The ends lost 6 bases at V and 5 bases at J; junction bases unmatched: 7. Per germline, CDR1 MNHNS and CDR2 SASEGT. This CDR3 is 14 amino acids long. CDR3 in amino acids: CASRTGTGAHEQYF. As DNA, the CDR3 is TGTGCCAGCAGGACCGGGACAGGGGCCCACGAGCAGTACTTC.

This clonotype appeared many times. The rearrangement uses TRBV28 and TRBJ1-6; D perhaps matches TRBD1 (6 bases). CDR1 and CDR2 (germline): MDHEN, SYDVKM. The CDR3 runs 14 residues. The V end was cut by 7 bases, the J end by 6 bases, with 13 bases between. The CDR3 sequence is CASTETGINSPLHF. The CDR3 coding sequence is TGTGCCAGCACAGAGACAGGAATTAATTCACCCCTCCACTTT.

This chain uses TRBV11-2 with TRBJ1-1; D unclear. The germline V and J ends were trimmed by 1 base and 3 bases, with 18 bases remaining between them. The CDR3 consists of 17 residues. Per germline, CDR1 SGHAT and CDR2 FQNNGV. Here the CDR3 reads CASSLGRLRVRDTEAFF. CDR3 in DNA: TGTGCCAGCAGCTTAGGCCGCCTGAGAGTTAGGGACACTGAAGCTTTCTTT.

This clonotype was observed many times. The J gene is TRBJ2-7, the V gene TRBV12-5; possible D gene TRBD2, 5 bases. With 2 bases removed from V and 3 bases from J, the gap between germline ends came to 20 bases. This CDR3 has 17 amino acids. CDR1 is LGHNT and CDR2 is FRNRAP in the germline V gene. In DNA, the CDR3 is TGTGCTAGTGGTTTGTTCCTAGATAGTAAACGGGGCTACGAGCAGTACTTC. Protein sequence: CASGLFLDSKRGYEQYF.